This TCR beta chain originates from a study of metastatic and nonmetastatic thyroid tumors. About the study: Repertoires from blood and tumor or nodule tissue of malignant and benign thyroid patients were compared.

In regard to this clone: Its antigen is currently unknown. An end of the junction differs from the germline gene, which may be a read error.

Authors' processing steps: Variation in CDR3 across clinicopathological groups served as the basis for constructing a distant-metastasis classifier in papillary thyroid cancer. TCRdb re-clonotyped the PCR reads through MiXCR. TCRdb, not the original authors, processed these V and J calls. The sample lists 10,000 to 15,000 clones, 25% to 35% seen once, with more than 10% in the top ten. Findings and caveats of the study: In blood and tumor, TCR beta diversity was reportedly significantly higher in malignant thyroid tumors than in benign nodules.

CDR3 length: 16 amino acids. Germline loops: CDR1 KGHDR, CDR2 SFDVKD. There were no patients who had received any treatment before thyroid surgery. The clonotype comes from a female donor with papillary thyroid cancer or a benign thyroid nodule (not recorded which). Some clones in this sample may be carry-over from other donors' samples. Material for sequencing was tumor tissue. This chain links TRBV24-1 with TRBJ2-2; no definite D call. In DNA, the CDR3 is TGTGCCACCAGTGCGCCGAAGGTGGTTCTCACCTGGGAGCTGTTTTTT. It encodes CATSAPKVVLTWELFF.